This T cell receptor beta chain was sequenced for a study of cytomegalovirus exposure and HLA in healthy donors. Findings of the study overall: Presence/absence results assume similar sequencing depth per donor, which may not hold. Later analysis suggested most CMV-associated TCR beta chains were HLA-restricted. Cytomegalovirus status was reportedly diagnosed by the classifier with high sensitivity and specificity. TCR beta sequences reportedly predicted most subjects' HLA-A and HLA-B alleles accurately.

The PCR used 60 Vbeta and 13 Jbeta primers. Clones were read by immunoSEQ multiplex PCR, and TCRdb kept only the in-frame ones, dropping some. The data show 150,000 to 200,000 clones, with over 70% seen just once and 9.5% to 10% held by the top ten. This clone has only a few counts. Antigen specificity is unknown. The source is a man in his late teens or twenties in good health and CMV-seropositive. Sequencing was carried out using PBMCs.

CDR3 region: CASSRTGGAPSNYGYTF. In DNA form, the CDR3 reads TGTGCCAGCAGCCGGACTGGGGGCGCCCCTTCTAACTATGGCTACACCTTC. This rearrangement joins TRBV7-2 to TRBJ1-2; TRBD1 is a possible D gene (6 bases). The CDR3 is made up of 17 amino acids. Germline V CDR1 and CDR2: SGHTA, FQGNSA. The V end lost 5 bases, the J end lost 0 bases, and 19 bases lay between the germline ends.